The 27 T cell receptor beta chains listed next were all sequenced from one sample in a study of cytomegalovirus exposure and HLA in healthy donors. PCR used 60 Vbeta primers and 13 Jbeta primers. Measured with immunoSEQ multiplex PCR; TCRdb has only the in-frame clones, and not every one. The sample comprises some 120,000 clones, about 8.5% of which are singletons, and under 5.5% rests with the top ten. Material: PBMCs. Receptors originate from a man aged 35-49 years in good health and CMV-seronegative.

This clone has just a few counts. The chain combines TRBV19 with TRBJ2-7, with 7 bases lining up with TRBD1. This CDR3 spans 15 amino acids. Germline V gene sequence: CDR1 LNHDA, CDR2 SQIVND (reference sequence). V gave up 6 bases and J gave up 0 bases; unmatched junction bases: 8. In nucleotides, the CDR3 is TGTGCCAGTAGCATATTTGGGACAGTCTCCTACGAGCAGTACTTC. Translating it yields CASSIFGTVSYEQYF.

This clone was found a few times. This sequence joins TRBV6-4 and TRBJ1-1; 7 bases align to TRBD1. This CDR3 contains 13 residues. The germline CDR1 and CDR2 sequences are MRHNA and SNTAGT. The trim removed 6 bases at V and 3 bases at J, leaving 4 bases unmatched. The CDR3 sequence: CASSPQGDTEAFF. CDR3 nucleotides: TGTGCCAGCAGCCCGCAGGGGGACACTGAAGCTTTCTTT.

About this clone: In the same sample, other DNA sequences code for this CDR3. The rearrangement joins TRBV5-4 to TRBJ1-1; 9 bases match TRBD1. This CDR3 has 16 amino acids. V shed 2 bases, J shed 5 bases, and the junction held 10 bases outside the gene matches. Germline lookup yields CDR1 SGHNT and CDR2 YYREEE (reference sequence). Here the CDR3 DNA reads TGTGCCAGCAGCTTTGGCTCAGGGACAGGGTGGACTGAAGCTTTCTTT. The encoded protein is CASSFGSGTGWTEAFF.

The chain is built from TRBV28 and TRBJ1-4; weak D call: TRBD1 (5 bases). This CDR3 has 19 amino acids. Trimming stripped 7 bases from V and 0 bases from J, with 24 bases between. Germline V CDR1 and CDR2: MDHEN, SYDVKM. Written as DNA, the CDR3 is TGTGCCAGCATAGGCTTCGTGGGTAGGGGCCCTGCAACTAATGAAAAACTGTTTTTT. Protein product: CASIGFVGRGPATNEKLFF.

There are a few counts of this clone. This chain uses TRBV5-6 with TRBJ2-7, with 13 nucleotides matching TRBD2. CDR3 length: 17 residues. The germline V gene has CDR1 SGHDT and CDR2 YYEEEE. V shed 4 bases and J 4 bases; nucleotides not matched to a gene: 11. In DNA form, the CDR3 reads TGTGCCAGCAGCCAAACGACCGGGACTAGCGGGGTTTACGAGCAGTACTTC. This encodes CASSQTTGTSGVYEQYF.

CDR3 sequence (DNA): TGCGCCAGCAGCTTGAGGGACTCGCAAGAGACCCAGTACTTC. This gives the protein CASSLRDSQETQYF. The chain joins TRBV5-1 to TRBJ2-5; D possibly corresponds to TRBD2 (6 bases). Between the trimmed V and J ends, which lost 1 base and 2 bases, there was a span of 9 bases. CDR3 size: 14 residues. CDR1 and CDR2 (germline): SGHRS, YFSETQ.

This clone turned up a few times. The CDR3: CSASVPAEAFF. For the CDR3, the DNA is TGCAGTGCTAGTGTCCCAGCTGAAGCTTTCTTT. V gene TRBV20-1 combines with J gene TRBJ1-1; D uncertain. The CDR3 consists of 11 residues. In germline, CDR1 is DFQATT, CDR2 SNEGSKA (reference sequence). V gave up 3 bases and J gave up 6 bases, with 8 bases separating them.

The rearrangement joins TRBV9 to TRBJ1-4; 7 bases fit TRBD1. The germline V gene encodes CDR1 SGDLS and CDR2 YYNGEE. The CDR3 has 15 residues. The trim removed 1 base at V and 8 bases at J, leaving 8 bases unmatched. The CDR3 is CASSVSDRAYEKLFF. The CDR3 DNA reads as TGTGCCAGCAGCGTATCTGACAGGGCCTACGAAAAACTGTTTTTT. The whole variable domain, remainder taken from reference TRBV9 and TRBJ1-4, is DSGVTQTPKHLITATGQRVTLRCSPRSGDLSVYWYQQSLDQGLQFLIQYYNGEERAKGNILERFSAQQFPDLHSELNLSSLELGDSALYFCASSVSDRAYEKLFFGSGTQLSVL.

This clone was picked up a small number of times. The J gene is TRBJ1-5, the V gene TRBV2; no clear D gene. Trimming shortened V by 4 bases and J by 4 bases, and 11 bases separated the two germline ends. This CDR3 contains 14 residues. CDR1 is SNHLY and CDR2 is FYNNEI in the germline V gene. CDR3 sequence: CASSAGIVNQPQHF. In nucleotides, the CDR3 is TGTGCCAGCAGTGCCGGGATAGTTAATCAGCCCCAGCATTTT. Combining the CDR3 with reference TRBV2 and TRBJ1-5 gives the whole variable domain EPEVTQTPSHQVTQMGQEVILRCVPISNHLYFYWYRQILGQKVEFLVSFYNNEISEKSEIFDDQFSVERPDGSNFTLKIRSTKLEDSAMYFCASSAGIVNQPQHFGDGTRLSIL.

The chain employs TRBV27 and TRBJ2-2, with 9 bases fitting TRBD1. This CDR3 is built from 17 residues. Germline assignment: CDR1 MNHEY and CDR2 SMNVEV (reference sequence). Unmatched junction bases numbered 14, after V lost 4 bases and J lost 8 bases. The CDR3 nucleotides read TGTGCCAGCAGTTCCAACGTACAGGGGGCGTGGGTTGGGGAGCTGTTTTTT. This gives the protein CASSSNVQGAWVGELFF.

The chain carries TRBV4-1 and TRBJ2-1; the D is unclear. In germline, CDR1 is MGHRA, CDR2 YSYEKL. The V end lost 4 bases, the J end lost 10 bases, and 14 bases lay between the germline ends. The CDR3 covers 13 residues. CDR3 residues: CASSLETPREQFF. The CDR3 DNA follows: TGCGCCAGCAGCCTAGAGACCCCGCGGGAGCAGTTCTTC.

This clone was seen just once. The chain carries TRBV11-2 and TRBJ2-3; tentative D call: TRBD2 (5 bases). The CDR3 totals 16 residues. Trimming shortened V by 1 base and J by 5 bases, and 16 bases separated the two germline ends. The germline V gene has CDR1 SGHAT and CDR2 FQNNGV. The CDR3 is CASSLARNPGLDTQYF. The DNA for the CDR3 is TGTGCCAGCAGCTTAGCTCGCAATCCGGGATTAGATACGCAGTATTTT.

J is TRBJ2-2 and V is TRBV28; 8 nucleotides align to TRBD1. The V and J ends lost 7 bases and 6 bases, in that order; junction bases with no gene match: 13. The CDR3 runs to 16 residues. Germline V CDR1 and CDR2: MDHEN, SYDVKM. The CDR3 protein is CASKAFTGGVAGELFF. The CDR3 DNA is TGTGCCAGCAAGGCGTTTACAGGGGGAGTAGCCGGGGAGCTGTTTTTT.

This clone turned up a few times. CDR3 DNA sequence: TGTGCCAGCAGTGAAGTCCCAGGAAATGAAAAACTGTTTTTT. This sequence encodes CASSEVPGNEKLFF. The chain uses TRBV6-1 and TRBJ1-4, with D unresolved. CDR1 and CDR2 from the germline V gene are MNHNS and SASEGT. The CDR3 extends over 14 amino acids. Trimming cost V 1 base and J 5 bases, with 8 bases left between them.

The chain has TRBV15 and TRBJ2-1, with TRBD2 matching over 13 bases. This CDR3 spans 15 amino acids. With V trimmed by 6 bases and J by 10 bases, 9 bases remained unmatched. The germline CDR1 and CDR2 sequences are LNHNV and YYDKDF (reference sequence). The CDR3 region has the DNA TGTGCCACCAGTTCTACTAGCGGGGGGGCGGGGGAGCAGTTCTTC. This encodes CATSSTSGGAGEQFF.

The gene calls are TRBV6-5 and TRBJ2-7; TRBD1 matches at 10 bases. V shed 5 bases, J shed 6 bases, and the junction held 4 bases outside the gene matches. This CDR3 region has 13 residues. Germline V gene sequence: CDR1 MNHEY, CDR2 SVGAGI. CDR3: CASSPGTGAEQYF. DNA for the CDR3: TGTGCCAGCAGTCCGGGGACAGGGGCCGAGCAGTACTTC.

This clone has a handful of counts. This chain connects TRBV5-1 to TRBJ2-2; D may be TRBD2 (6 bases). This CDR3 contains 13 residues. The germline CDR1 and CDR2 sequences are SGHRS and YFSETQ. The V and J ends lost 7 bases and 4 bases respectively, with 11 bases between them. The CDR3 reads CASEGLLTGELFF. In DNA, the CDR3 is TGCGCCAGCGAGGGACTCCTCACCGGGGAGCTGTTTTTT.

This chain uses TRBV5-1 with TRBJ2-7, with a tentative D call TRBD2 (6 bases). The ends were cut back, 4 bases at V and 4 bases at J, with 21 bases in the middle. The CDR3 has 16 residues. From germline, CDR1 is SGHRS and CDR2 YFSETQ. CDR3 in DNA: TGCGCCAGCAGCCCCTGGGGGGTCCCTGTTAGGTACGAGCAGTACTTC. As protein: CASSPWGVPVRYEQYF. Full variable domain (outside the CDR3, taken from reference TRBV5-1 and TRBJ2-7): KAGVTQTPRYLIKTRGQQVTLSCSPISGHRSVSWYQQTPGQGLQFLFEYFSETQRNKGNFPGRFSGRQFSNSRSEMNVSTLELGDSALYLCASSPWGVPVRYEQYFGPGTRLTVT.

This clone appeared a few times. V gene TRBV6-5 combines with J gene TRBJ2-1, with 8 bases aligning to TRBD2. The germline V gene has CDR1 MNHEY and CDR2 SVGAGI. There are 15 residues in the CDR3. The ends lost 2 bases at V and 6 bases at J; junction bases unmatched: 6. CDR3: CASSYGTSNGNEQFF. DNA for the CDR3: TGTGCCAGCAGTTACGGGACTAGTAATGGCAATGAGCAGTTCTTC.

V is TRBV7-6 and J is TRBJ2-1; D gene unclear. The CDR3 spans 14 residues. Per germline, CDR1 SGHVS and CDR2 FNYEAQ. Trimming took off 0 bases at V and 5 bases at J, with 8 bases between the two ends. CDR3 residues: CASSLAWPNNEQFF. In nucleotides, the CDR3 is TGTGCCAGCAGCTTAGCCTGGCCGAACAATGAGCAGTTCTTC.

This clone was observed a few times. DNA of the CDR3: TGTGCCAGTAGTATAGCCTCGGTTAACTATGGCTACACCTTC. This codes for CASSIASVNYGYTF. This chain links TRBV19 with TRBJ1-2; the D is unclear. Looked up from germline, CDR1 is LNHDA and CDR2 is SQIVND (reference sequence). There are 14 residues in the CDR3. V lost 1 base and J 1 base, leaving 7 bases between the germline ends.

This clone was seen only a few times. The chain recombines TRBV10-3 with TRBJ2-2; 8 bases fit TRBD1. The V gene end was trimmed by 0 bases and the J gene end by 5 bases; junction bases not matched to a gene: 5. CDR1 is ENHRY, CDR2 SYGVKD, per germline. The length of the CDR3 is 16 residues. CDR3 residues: CAISESARGLTGELFF. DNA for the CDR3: TGTGCCATCAGTGAGTCGGCCAGGGGGCTTACCGGGGAGCTGTTTTTT.

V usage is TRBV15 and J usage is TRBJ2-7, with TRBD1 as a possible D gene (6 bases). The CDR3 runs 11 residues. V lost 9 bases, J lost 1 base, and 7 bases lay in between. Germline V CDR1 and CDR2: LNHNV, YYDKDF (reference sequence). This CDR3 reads CATDSSYEQYF. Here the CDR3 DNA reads TGTGCCACGGACAGTTCCTACGAGCAGTACTTC.

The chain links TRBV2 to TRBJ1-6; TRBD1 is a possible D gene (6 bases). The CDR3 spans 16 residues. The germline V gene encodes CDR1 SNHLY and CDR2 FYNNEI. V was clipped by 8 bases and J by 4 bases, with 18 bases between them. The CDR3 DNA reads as TGTGCCAGCCACCGGGACACTGGAATGTATAATTCACCCCTCCACTTT. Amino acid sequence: CASHRDTGMYNSPLHF.

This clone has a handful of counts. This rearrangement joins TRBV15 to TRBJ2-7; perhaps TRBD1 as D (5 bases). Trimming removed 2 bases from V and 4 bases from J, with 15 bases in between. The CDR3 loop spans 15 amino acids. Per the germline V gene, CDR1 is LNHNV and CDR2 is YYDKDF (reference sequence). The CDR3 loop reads CATSRNLRQRYEQYF. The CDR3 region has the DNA TGTGCCACCAGCAGAAACTTGAGACAGAGATACGAGCAGTACTTC.

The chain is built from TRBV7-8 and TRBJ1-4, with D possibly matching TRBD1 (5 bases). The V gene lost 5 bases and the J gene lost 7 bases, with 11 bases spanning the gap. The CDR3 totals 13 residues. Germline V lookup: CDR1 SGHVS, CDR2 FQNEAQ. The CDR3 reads CASSPDTGEKLFF. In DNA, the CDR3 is TGTGCCAGCAGCCCGGACACCGGTGAAAAACTGTTTTTT.

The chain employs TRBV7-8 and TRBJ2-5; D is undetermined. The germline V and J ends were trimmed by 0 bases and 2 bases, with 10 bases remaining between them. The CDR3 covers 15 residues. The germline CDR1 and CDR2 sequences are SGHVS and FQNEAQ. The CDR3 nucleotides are TGTGCCAGCAGCTTAGCGCTTGGCAGACAAGAGACCCAGTACTTC. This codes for CASSLALGRQETQYF.